A single sample gave rise to the 19 T cell receptor beta chains below, sequenced in a study of Ad26.COV2.S vaccination and SARS-CoV-2 variants. The assay was immunoSEQ multiplex PCR, and TCRdb's table has in-frame clones only and misses some. The sample lists more than 300,000 clones; roughly 84% were seen once. Sample treatment: roughly 18 received Ad26.COV2.S at low or high dose, single or two shots; 5 received placebo; per-sample allocation not given. The samples were gathered on day 63 after the first injection of vaccine or placebo. Sequencing used peripheral blood, obtained in a trial of Ad26.COV2.S vaccine versus placebo. All receptors derive from a person aged 18-65 years who received the Ad26.COV2.S COVID-19 vaccine or a placebo.

DNA for the CDR3: TGTGCCAGCAGTTATAGCGGGGGGACCCAAGAGACCCAGTACTTC. It codes for CASSYSGGTQETQYF. This chain links TRBV6-5 with TRBJ2-5; 10 positions agree with TRBD2. CDR3 size: 15 residues. The V gene end was trimmed by 3 bases and the J gene end by 1 base; junction bases not matched to a gene: 2. Per germline, CDR1 MNHEY and CDR2 SVGAGI.

J is TRBJ2-6 and V is TRBV5-4; 7 bases are shared with TRBD1. V shed 4 bases, J shed 1 base, and the junction held 2 bases outside the gene matches. Germline lookup yields CDR1 SGHNT and CDR2 YYREEE (reference sequence). This CDR3 contains 15 residues. The chain's CDR3 is CASSPQGSGANVLTF. CDR3 nucleotides: TGTGCCAGCAGCCCACAGGGGTCTGGGGCCAACGTCCTGACTTTC. Supplemented by reference TRBV5-4 and TRBJ2-6, the full variable domain reads ETGVTQSPTHLIKTRGQQVTLRCSSQSGHNTVSWYQQALGQGPQFIFQYYREEENGRGNFPPRFSGLQFPNYSSELNVNALELDDSALYLCASSPQGSGANVLTFGAGSRLTVL.

The CDR3 DNA sequence: TGTGCCAGCTCTCGGACACCATGGCGCAATCAGCCCCAGCATTTT. It encodes CASSRTPWRNQPQHF. J is TRBJ1-5 and V is TRBV18; D possibly corresponds to TRBD1 (5 bases). The CDR3 consists of 15 residues. From germline, CDR1 is KGHSH and CDR2 LQKENI. V lost 6 bases and J 2 bases, leaving 14 bases between the germline ends.

Points on this clone: A read error may produce the germline difference seen at one junction end. The chain joins TRBV5-1 to TRBJ2-7; a possible D gene is TRBD2 (5 bases). In germline, CDR1 is SGHRS, CDR2 YFSETQ. The length of the CDR3 is 13 residues. CDR3 nucleotides: TGCGCCAGCAGCGAGAGGGAGAGCGGCGAACCACACTTC. It encodes CASSERESGEPHF.

The chain is built from TRBV4-3 and TRBJ1-1; D remains unclear. This CDR3 has 14 amino acids. The germline CDR1 and CDR2 sequences are LGHNA and YSLEER. With 2 bases removed from V and 0 bases from J, the gap between germline ends came to 7 bases. In nucleotides, the CDR3 is TGCGCCAGCAGCCAAAAGGCGTTGAACACTGAAGCTTTCTTT. It encodes CASSQKALNTEAFF.

This sequence joins TRBV5-5 and TRBJ2-2; no definite D call. The CDR3 spans 12 residues. Trimming took off 2 bases at V and 6 bases at J, with 5 bases between the two ends. Per the germline V gene, CDR1 is SGHKS and CDR2 is YYEKEE (reference sequence). For the CDR3, the DNA is TGTGCCAGCAGCTTTTACCCCGGGGAGCTGTTTTTT. The encoded protein is CASSFYPGELFF.

This clone turned up a few times. The rearrangement uses TRBV6-2 or TRBV6-3 and TRBJ1-1; D uncertain. This CDR3 has 16 residues. Trimming stripped 6 bases from V and 4 bases from J, with 21 bases between. Per germline, CDR1 MNHEY and CDR2 SVGEGT. CDR3 residues: CASSSGYSAWGTEAFF. In DNA, the CDR3 is TGTGCCAGCAGCTCCGGGTATTCAGCCTGGGGCACTGAAGCTTTCTTT.

On this clone itself: Other DNA sequences in this sample translate to the same CDR3. This chain uses TRBV9 with TRBJ1-1; a possible D gene is TRBD1 (5 bases). V lost 0 bases, J lost 1 base, and 7 bases lay in between. The CDR3 is 14 residues long. CDR1 and CDR2 from the germline V gene are SGDLS and YYNGEE. The CDR3 coding sequence is TGTGCCAGCAGCGTAGGACAGAAGAACACTGAAGCTTTCTTT. This encodes CASSVGQKNTEAFF.

This clone occurred once. The chain uses TRBV6-2 or TRBV6-3 and TRBJ2-7, with no clear D. The germline V gene encodes CDR1 MNHEY and CDR2 SVGEGT. There are 14 residues in the CDR3. The V end lost 2 bases, the J end lost 0 bases, and 8 bases lay between the germline ends. The chain's CDR3 is CASSYPAGSYEQYF. The CDR3 DNA sequence: TGTGCCAGCAGTTACCCGGCTGGCTCCTACGAGCAGTACTTC.

The sample holds one count of this clone. This chain uses TRBV27 with TRBJ2-1; D ambiguous. Germline V gene data show CDR1 as MNHEY and CDR2 as SMNVEV (reference sequence). The V end lost 3 bases, the J end lost 9 bases, and 9 bases lay between the germline ends. The CDR3 is made up of 12 amino acids. The CDR3 reads CASSFARGEQFF. The CDR3 nucleotides are TGTGCCAGCAGTTTTGCCCGAGGTGAGCAGTTCTTC.

The chain employs TRBV11-3 and TRBJ1-4; 7 bases are a match to TRBD1. The length of the CDR3 is 19 residues. The J segment lost 0 bases and the V segment lost 1 base, leaving 11 bases of the junction unmatched. Germline-derived CDR1 and CDR2 are SGHNT and YENEEA. CDR3 amino acids: CASSLGIGQVKSTNEKLFF. CDR3 coding DNA: TGTGCCAGCAGCTTAGGAATAGGACAGGTAAAATCAACTAATGAAAAACTGTTTTTT.

The rearrangement joins TRBV3-1 (or the pseudogene TRBV3-2) to TRBJ2-3; the match to TRBD2 covers 11 bases. With 4 bases clipped from V and 0 bases from J, the junction kept 3 bases outside the gene matches. From germline, CDR1 is LGHDT and CDR2 YNNKEL (reference sequence). The CDR3 is 16 amino acids. The CDR3 loop reads CASSRRTSGSTDTQYF. DNA for the CDR3: TGTGCCAGCAGCCGTCGGACTAGCGGGAGCACAGATACGCAGTATTTT.

The gene calls are TRBV5-1 and TRBJ1-2; D perhaps matches TRBD1 (6 bases). The CDR3 has 14 residues. V lost 3 bases to trimming and J lost 2 bases, with 11 bases between them. The germline CDR1 and CDR2 sequences are SGHRS and YFSETQ. The CDR3, as DNA: TGCGCCAGCAGCTCCCCGGGACAAAACTATGGCTACACCTTC. Translated: CASSSPGQNYGYTF. Based on the CDR3 plus reference TRBV5-1 and TRBJ1-2, the full variable domain is KAGVTQTPRYLIKTRGQQVTLSCSPISGHRSVSWYQQTPGQGLQFLFEYFSETQRNKGNFPGRFSGRQFSNSRSEMNVSTLELGDSALYLCASSSPGQNYGYTFGSGTRLTVV.

This clone has a single count. The rearrangement uses TRBV10-3 and TRBJ1-2, with 8 positions matching TRBD1. The V gene's germline CDR1 is ENHRY and CDR2 SYGVKD. V was clipped by 6 bases and J by 4 bases; unmatched bases: 10. CDR3 length: 15 amino acids. The CDR3 nucleotides are TGTGCCATCAGGGGAGACAGGGGCGGAAGCTATGGCTACACCTTC. This codes for CAIRGDRGGSYGYTF.

The chain employs TRBV20-1 and TRBJ1-1; possibly TRBD1 for D (5 bases). There are 11 residues in the CDR3. V dropped 3 bases and J dropped 8 bases, with 10 bases sitting between them. CDR1 DFQATT and CDR2 SNEGSKA come from the germline V gene (reference sequence). The DNA for the CDR3 is TGCAGTGCTAGTGGGGGGATCGAAGCTTTCTTT. Translated: CSASGGIEAFF.

The chain combines TRBV6-5 with TRBJ1-5; D call uncertain. This CDR3 comprises 13 residues. The V and J ends lost 5 bases and 7 bases respectively, with 12 bases between them. Germline CDR1 MNHEY, CDR2 SVGAGI. As DNA, the CDR3 is TGTGCCAGCAGTCTCACCACAGTGCAGCCCCAGCATTTT. It specifies CASSLTTVQPQHF.

V gene TRBV7-8 combines with J gene TRBJ1-5; 9 nucleotides line up with TRBD1. CDR1 and CDR2 (germline): SGHVS, FQNEAQ. J was trimmed by 4 bases and V by 1 base; bases with no gene match: 11. The CDR3 is 18 amino acids. This CDR3 is CASSLGLRDRVGNQPQHF. For the CDR3, the DNA is TGTGCCAGCAGCTTAGGGTTACGGGACAGGGTAGGGAATCAGCCCCAGCATTTT.

The V call is TRBV6-2 or TRBV6-3, the J call TRBJ1-4; 9 nucleotides match TRBD1. Trimming at V came to 6 bases and at J to 5 bases, leaving 10 bases not matched to a gene. The CDR3 is made up of 16 amino acids. Germline assignment: CDR1 MNHEY and CDR2 SVGEGT. The CDR3 loop is CASSTQRGTGNEKLFF. CDR3 in DNA: TGTGCCAGCAGCACCCAGCGTGGGACAGGGAATGAAAAACTGTTTTTT.

This clone was detected only once. V is TRBV5-1 and J is TRBJ1-1, with D unresolved. V was shortened by 3 bases and J by 0 bases, with 9 bases between the two germline ends. From germline, CDR1 is SGHRS and CDR2 YFSETQ. The length of the CDR3 is 14 residues. The chain's CDR3 is CASSSVSLNTEAFF. The DNA for the CDR3 is TGCGCCAGCAGCTCGGTTAGTCTGAACACTGAAGCTTTCTTT.